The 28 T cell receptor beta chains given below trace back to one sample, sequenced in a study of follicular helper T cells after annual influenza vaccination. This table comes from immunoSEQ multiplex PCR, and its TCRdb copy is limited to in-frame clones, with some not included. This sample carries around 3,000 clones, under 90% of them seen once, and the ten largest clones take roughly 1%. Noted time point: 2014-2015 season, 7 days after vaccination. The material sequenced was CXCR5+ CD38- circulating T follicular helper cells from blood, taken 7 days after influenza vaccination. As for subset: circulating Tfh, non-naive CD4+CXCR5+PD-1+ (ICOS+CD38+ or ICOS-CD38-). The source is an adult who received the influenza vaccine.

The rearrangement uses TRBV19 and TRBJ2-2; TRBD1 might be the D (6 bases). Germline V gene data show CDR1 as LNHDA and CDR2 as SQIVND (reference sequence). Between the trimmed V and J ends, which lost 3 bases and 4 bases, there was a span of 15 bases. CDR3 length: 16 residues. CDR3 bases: TGTGCCAGTAGTATGAAGGGGGTCCGAGGCACCGGGGAGCTGTTTTTT. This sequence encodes CASSMKGVRGTGELFF.

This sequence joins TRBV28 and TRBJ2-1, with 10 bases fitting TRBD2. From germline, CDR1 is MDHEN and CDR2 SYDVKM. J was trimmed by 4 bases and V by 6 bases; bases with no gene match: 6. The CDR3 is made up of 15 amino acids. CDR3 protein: CASSPAGGLYNEQFF. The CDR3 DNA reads TGTGCCAGCAGCCCAGCGGGGGGGCTATACAATGAGCAGTTCTTC.

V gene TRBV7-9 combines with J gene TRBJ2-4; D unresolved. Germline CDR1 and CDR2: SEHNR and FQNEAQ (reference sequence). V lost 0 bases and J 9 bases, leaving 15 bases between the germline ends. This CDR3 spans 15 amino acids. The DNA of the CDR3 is TGTGCCAGCAGCTTAGCGCCGGGCCGCGATGGCATTCAGTACTTC. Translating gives CASSLAPGRDGIQYF.

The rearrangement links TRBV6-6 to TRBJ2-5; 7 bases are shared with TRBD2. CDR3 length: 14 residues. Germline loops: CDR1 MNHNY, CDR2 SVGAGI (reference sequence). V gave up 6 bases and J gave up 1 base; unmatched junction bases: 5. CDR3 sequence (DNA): TGTGCCAGCAGAAATAGCGGGCGCCAAGAGACCCAGTACTTC. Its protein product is CASRNSGRQETQYF.

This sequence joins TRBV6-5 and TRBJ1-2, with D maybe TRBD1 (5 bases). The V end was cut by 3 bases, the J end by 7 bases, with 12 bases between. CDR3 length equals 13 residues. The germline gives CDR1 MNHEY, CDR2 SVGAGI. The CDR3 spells CASSYSRARGYTF. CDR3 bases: TGTGCCAGCAGTTATTCCAGGGCGCGTGGCTACACCTTC.

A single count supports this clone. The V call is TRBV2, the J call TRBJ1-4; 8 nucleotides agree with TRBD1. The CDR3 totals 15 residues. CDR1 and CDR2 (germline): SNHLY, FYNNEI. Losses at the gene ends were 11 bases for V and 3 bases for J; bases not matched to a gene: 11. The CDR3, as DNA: TGTGCCGGAGCGACAGGGGTCAAGCCTAATGAAAAACTGTTTTTT. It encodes CAGATGVKPNEKLFF.

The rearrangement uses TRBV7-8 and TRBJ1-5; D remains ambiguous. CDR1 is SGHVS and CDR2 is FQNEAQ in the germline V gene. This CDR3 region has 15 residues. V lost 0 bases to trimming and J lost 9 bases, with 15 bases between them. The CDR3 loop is CASSLARSGARPQHF. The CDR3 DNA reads TGTGCCAGCAGCTTAGCTAGATCGGGCGCGCGGCCCCAGCATTTT. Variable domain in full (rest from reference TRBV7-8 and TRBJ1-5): GAGVSQSPRYKVAKRGQDVALRCDPISGHVSLFWYQQALGQGPEFLTYFQNEAQLDKSGLPSDRFFAERPEGSVSTLKIQRTQQEDSAVYLCASSLARSGARPQHFGDGTRLSIL.

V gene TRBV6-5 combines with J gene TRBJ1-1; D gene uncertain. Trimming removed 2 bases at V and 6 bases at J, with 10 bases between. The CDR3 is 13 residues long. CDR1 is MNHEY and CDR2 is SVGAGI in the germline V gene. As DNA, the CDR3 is TGTGCCAGCAGTTACACGTGGGAATCTGAAGCTTTCTTT. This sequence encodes CASSYTWESEAFF.

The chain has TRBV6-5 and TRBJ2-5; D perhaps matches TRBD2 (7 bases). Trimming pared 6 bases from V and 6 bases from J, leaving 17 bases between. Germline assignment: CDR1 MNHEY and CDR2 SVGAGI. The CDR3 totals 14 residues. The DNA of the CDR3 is TGTGCCAGCAGGGTCAATGGGGGGGCAAAGACCCAGTACTTC. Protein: CASRVNGGAKTQYF.

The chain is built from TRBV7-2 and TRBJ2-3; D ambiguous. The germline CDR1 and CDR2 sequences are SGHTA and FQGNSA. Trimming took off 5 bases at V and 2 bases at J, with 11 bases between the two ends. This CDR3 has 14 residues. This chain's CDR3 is CASSVSLYTDTQYF. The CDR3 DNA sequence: TGTGCCAGCAGCGTCAGCCTCTACACAGATACGCAGTATTTT.

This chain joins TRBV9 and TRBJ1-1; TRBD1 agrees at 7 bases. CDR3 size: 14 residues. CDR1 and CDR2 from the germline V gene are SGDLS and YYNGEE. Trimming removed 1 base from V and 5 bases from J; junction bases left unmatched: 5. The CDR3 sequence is CASSVRGLDTEAFF. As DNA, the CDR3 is TGTGCCAGCAGCGTAAGGGGGCTTGATACTGAAGCTTTCTTT.

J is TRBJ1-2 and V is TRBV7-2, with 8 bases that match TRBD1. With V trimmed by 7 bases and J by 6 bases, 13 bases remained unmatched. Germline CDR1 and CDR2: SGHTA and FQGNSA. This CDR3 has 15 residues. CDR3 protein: CASTPWAQGGDGYTF. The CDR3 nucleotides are TGTGCCAGCACCCCCTGGGCACAGGGGGGGGATGGCTACACCTTC.

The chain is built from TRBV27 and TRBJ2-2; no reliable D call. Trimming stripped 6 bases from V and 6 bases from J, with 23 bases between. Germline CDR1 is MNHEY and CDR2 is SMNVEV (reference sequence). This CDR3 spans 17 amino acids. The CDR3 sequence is CASSPHRIGGDAGELFF. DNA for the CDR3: TGTGCCAGCAGCCCCCACCGGATAGGTGGTGACGCCGGGGAGCTGTTTTTT.

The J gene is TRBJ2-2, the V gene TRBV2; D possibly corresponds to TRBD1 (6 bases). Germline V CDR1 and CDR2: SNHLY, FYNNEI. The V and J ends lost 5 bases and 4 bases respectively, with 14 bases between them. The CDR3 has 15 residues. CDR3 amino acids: CASSPQGMGTGELFF. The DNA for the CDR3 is TGTGCCAGCAGTCCCCAGGGGATGGGCACCGGGGAGCTGTTTTTT.

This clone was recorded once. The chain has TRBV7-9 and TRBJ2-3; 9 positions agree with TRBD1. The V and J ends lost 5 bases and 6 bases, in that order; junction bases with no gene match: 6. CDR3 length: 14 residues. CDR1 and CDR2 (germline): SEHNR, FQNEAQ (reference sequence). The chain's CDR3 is CASSRGQGRDTQYF. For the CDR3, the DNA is TGTGCCAGCAGCCGCGGACAGGGGAGGGATACGCAGTATTTT.

CDR3 in DNA: TGTGCCAGCAGTGAGAAGGGACTAGTCAATGAGCAGTTCTTC. Amino acid sequence: CASSEKGLVNEQFF. The chain is built from TRBV25-1 and TRBJ2-1; TRBD2 agrees at 8 bases. V dropped 3 bases and J dropped 6; count of bases not matched to a gene: 4. CDR1 is MGHDK, CDR2 SYGVNS, per germline. The CDR3 extends over 14 amino acids. Full variable domain (rest looked up from reference TRBV25-1 and TRBJ2-1): EADIYQTPRYLVIGTGKKITLECSQTMGHDKMYWYQQDPGMELHLIHYSYGVNSTEKGDLSSESTVSRIRTEHFPLTLESARPSHTSQYLCASSEKGLVNEQFFGPGTRLTVL.

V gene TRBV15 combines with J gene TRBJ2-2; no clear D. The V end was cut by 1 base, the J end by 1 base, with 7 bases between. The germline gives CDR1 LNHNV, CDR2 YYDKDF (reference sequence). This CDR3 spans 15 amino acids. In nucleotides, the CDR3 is TGTGCCACCAGCAGAGGGGGTGAGAACACCGGGGAGCTGTTTTTT. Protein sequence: CATSRGGENTGELFF.

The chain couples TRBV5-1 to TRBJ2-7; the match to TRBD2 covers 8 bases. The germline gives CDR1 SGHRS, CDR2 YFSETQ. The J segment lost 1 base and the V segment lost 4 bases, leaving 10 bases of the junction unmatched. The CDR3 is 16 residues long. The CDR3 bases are TGCGCCAGCAGCCCAGTTGCGGCGGGGGGTTCCTACGAGCAGTACTTC. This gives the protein CASSPVAAGGSYEQYF.

CDR3 sequence (DNA): TGTGCCAGCAGCGTTAGCGGGGTAGATACGCAGTATTTT. Protein: CASSVSGVDTQYF. The rearrangement links TRBV5-8 to TRBJ2-3; TRBD2 aligns across 8 bases. The CDR3 spans 13 residues. Germline CDR1 is SGHTS and CDR2 is YDEGEE. Trimming took 4 bases from V and 5 from J; bases not matched to a gene: 3. Variable domain in full (rest from reference TRBV5-8 and TRBJ2-3): EAGVTQSPTHLIKTRGQQATLRCSPISGHTSVYWYQQALGLGLQFLLWYDEGEERNRGNFPPRFSGRQFPNYSSELNVNALELEDSALYLCASSVSGVDTQYFGPGTRLTVL.

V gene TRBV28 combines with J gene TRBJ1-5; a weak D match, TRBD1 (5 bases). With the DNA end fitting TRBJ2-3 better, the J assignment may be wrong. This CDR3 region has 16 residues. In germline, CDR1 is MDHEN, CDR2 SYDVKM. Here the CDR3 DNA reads TGTGCCAGCAGTTTTGTCAGGGTCGGTTTGGGTCAGCCCCAGTATTTT. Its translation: CASSFVRVGLGQPQYF.

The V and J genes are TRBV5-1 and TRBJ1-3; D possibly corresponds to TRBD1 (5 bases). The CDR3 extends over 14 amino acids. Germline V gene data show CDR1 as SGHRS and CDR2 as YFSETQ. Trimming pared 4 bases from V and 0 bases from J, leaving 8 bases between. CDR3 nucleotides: TGCGCCAGCAGCGGGGGAAGCTCTGGAAACACCATATATTTT. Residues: CASSGGSSGNTIYF.

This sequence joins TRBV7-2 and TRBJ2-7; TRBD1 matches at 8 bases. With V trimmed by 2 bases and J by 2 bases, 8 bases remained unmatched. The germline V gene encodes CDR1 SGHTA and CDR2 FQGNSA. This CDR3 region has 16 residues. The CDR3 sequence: CASSLPDRVGTYEQYF. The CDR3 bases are TGTGCCAGCAGCTTACCGGACAGGGTAGGGACCTACGAGCAGTACTTC.

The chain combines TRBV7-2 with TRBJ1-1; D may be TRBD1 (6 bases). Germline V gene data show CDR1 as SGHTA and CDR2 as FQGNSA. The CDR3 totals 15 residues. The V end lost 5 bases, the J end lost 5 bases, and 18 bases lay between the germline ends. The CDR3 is CASSLPTGTGTEAFF. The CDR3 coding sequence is TGTGCCAGCAGCCTTCCGACAGGTACGGGGACTGAAGCTTTCTTT.

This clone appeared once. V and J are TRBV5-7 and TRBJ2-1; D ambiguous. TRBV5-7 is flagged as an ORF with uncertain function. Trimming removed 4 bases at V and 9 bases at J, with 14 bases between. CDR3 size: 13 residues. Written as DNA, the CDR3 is TGTGCCAGCAGCCCCCGGGCTCCTGCTGAGCAGTTCTTC. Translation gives CASSPRAPAEQFF.

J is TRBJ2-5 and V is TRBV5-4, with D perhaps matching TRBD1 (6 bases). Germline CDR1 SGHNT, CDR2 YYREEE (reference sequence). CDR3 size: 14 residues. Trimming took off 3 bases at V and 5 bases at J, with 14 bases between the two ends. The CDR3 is CASSSYRVPETQYF. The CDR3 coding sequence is TGTGCCAGCAGCTCATACAGGGTACCGGAGACCCAGTACTTC.

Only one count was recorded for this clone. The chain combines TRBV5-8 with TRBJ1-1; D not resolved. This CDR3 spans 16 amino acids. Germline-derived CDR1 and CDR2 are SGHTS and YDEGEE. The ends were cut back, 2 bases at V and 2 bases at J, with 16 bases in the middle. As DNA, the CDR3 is TGTGCCAGCAGCTTCAACGGACGACACTTAAACACTGAAGCTTTCTTT. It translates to CASSFNGRHLNTEAFF.

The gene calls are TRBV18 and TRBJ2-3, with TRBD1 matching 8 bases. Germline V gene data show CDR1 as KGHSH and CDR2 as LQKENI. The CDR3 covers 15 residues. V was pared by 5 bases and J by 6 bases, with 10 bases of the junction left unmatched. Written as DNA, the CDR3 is TGTGCCAGCTCAGCCGGGACAGGCCCGATTGATACGCAGTATTTT. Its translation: CASSAGTGPIDTQYF.

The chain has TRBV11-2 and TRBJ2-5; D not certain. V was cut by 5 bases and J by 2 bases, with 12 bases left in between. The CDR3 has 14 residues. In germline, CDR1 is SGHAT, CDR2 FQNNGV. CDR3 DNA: TGTGCCAGCAGCCACGGGTACAGTCAAGAGACCCAGTACTTC. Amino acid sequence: CASSHGYSQETQYF.